This passage covers 21 T cell receptor beta chains from one sample sequenced in a study of blood T cell repertoires in COVID-19. Clones were sequenced by immunoSEQ multiplex PCR, and TCRdb holds only the in-frame ones, with some missing. The data hold approximately 53,000 clones, with roughly four fifths observed a single time. Sample: peripheral blood. These receptors were collected from a woman aged 55-70 years with acute or convalescent COVID-19.

The chain has TRBV11-3 and TRBJ2-5; the match to TRBD2 covers 15 bases. The CDR3 runs to 17 residues. After removal of 3 bases from V and 5 bases from J, the junction contained 7 bases not matched to a gene. Per germline, CDR1 SGHNT and CDR2 YENEEA. CDR3 region: CASSLGLAGGGRETQYF. In nucleotides, the CDR3 is TGTGCCAGCAGCTTGGGACTAGCGGGAGGAGGACGGGAGACCCAGTACTTC.

This chain uses TRBV30 with TRBJ1-1; D is unresolved. V was pared by 3 bases and J by 5 bases, with 19 bases between. From germline, CDR1 is GTSNPN and CDR2 SVGIG (reference sequence). The CDR3 is made up of 15 amino acids. The CDR3 DNA reads TGTGCCTGGAGGAAAGGAGGCACCATGGGAACTGAAGCTTTCTTT. It specifies CAWRKGGTMGTEAFF.

V usage is TRBV6-5 and J usage is TRBJ1-1; perhaps TRBD1 as D (5 bases). Germline loops: CDR1 MNHEY, CDR2 SVGAGI. CDR3 size: 15 residues. V gave up 2 bases and J gave up 1 base, with 11 bases separating them. CDR3 bases: TGTGCCAGCAGTTACACTCGGGACTCGAACACTGAAGCTTTCTTT. Protein product: CASSYTRDSNTEAFF.

A single count supports this clone. This CDR3 is CASRRGMNTEAFF. CDR3 in DNA: TGTGCCAGCAGACGGGGGATGAACACTGAAGCTTTCTTT. The chain combines TRBV12-3 or TRBV12-4 with TRBJ1-1, with a tentative D call TRBD1 (5 bases). The ends were cut back, 6 bases at V and 0 bases at J, with 8 bases in the middle. The CDR3 sequence is 13 residues long.

The CDR3 reads CASSPGTPNYGYTF. The CDR3 DNA sequence: TGTGCCAGCAGTCCCGGGACACCGAACTATGGCTACACCTTC. The chain has TRBV28 and TRBJ1-2; D is perhaps TRBD1 (6 bases). The CDR3 runs to 14 residues. Trimming shortened V by 5 bases and J by 2 bases, and 12 bases separated the two germline ends. Germline-derived CDR1 and CDR2 are MDHEN and SYDVKM.

The V and J genes are TRBV6-6 and TRBJ1-2, with D possibly being TRBD1 (5 bases). Trimming took 2 bases from V and 8 from J, leaving 12 bases between them. The CDR3 is made up of 13 amino acids. The germline V gene has CDR1 MNHNY and CDR2 SVGAGI (reference sequence). The CDR3 here is CASSYERDWGYTF. The CDR3 DNA sequence: TGTGCCAGCAGTTACGAGAGGGACTGGGGCTACACCTTC.

This clone has a handful of counts. This chain links TRBV2 with TRBJ1-2, with D possibly TRBD1 on 5 matching bases. The V end lost 5 bases, the J end lost 9 bases, and 19 bases lay between the germline ends. The CDR3 runs to 14 residues. The germline gives CDR1 SNHLY, CDR2 FYNNEI. CDR3 residues: CASSLYRSPFSYTF. CDR3 nucleotides: TGTGCCAGCAGTTTATACAGGAGTCCTTTTAGCTACACCTTC.

The chain recombines TRBV10-3 with TRBJ2-1; the D gene is possibly TRBD2 (5 bases). Germline-derived CDR1 and CDR2 are ENHRY and SYGVKD. This CDR3 is 17 amino acids long. Between the trimmed V and J ends, which lost 8 bases and 6 bases, there was a span of 26 bases. The chain's CDR3 is CAIVEGYASCVFNEQFF. DNA for the CDR3: TGTGCCATCGTTGAGGGTTACGCTTCATGCGTATTCAATGAGCAGTTCTTC.

The chain uses TRBV5-1 and TRBJ1-2, with TRBD1 matching 10 bases. Germline lookup yields CDR1 SGHRS and CDR2 YFSETQ. The CDR3 is 16 residues long. J gave up 6 bases and V 4 bases, and 12 bases lay outside the gene matches. DNA for the CDR3: TGCGCCAGCAGCCCGCGACAGGGGGCAGGGTGGGATGGCTACACCTTC. Translation gives CASSPRQGAGWDGYTF.

The CDR3 sequence is CASSIRPEGEAGNQPQHF. The CDR3, as DNA: TGTGCCAGTAGTATAAGGCCAGAGGGCGAAGCGGGCAATCAGCCCCAGCATTTT. V gene TRBV19 combines with J gene TRBJ1-5; unclear D gene. Germline V gene sequence: CDR1 LNHDA, CDR2 SQIVND (reference sequence). The CDR3 has 18 amino acids. The V end lost 2 bases, the J end lost 2 bases, and 19 bases lay between the germline ends.

This chain uses TRBV19 with TRBJ2-7; D may be TRBD1 (5 bases). The germline V gene has CDR1 LNHDA and CDR2 SQIVND (reference sequence). The ends were cut back, 1 base at V and 0 bases at J, with 10 bases in the middle. CDR3 length: 15 amino acids. The DNA of the CDR3 is TGTGCCAGTAGTATAGCAGGGATGGCCTCCTACGAGCAGTACTTC. As protein: CASSIAGMASYEQYF.

There are a few counts of this clone. The V and J genes are TRBV7-3 and TRBJ2-2; TRBD1 is a possible D gene (6 bases). Trimming took 3 bases from V and 6 from J, leaving 17 bases between them. The germline V gene encodes CDR1 SGHTA and CDR2 FQGTGA. This CDR3 has 16 residues. As DNA, the CDR3 is TGTGCCAGCAGCTTTTGGGGGCGAGGGCAACCCGGGGAGCTGTTTTTT. Encoded protein: CASSFWGRGQPGELFF.

The rearrangement uses TRBV19 and TRBJ1-3; possibly TRBD1 for D (5 bases). The V end was cut by 6 bases, the J end by 3 bases, with 12 bases between. The CDR3 is 14 residues long. Germline values: CDR1 LNHDA, CDR2 SQIVND (reference sequence). CDR3 sequence (DNA): TGTGCCAGTAGAGCGGAGGGGCTTGGAAACACCATATATTTT. This translates into CASRAEGLGNTIYF.

This clone was counted a single time. The chain couples TRBV19 to TRBJ1-1; D is possibly TRBD1 (5 bases). The length of the CDR3 is 14 residues. Trimming stripped 3 bases from V and 8 bases from J, with 16 bases between. Germline CDR1 is LNHDA and CDR2 is SQIVND (reference sequence). The CDR3 DNA reads as TGTGCCAGTAGTATTATGGGGATGGGGCAGGAAGCTTTCTTT. It is translated as CASSIMGMGQEAFF. Complete variable domain (other parts from reference TRBV19 and TRBJ1-1): DGGITQSPKYLFRKEGQNVTLSCEQNLNHDAMYWYRQDPGQGLRLIYYSQIVNDFQKGDIAEGYSVSREKKESFPLTVTSAQKNPTAFYLCASSIMGMGQEAFFGQGTRLTVV.

The chain has TRBV10-3 and TRBJ2-1; TRBD2 is a possible D gene (7 bases). V lost 3 bases and J lost 8, with 17 bases in between. Germline V CDR1 and CDR2: ENHRY, SYGVKD. This CDR3 is 15 amino acids long. The CDR3 nucleotides read TGTGCCATCAGTGATGGTGGGGGGGGCCTGGATGAGCAGTTCTTC. Protein sequence: CAISDGGGGLDEQFF.

V and J are TRBV24-1 and TRBJ2-1; 8 nucleotides match TRBD2. This CDR3 spans 13 amino acids. V was pared by 5 bases and J by 9 bases, with 5 bases of the junction left unmatched. Germline CDR1 is KGHDR and CDR2 is SFDVKD. The CDR3 region is CATSGAGEIEQFF. The CDR3 bases are TGTGCCACCAGTGGAGCGGGAGAAATTGAGCAGTTCTTC.

The count of this clone is one. The chain couples TRBV19 to TRBJ1-1; D gene unclear. Trimming pared 2 bases from V and 0 bases from J, leaving 7 bases between. The V gene's germline CDR1 is LNHDA and CDR2 SQIVND (reference sequence). The CDR3 contains 14 residues. Here the CDR3 DNA reads TGTGCCAGTAGTATATCCGGGATGAACACTGAAGCTTTCTTT. Translated: CASSISGMNTEAFF.

V usage is TRBV28 and J usage is TRBJ2-7; 10 nucleotides line up with TRBD1. Germline V gene lookup returns CDR1 MDHEN and CDR2 SYDVKM. J was trimmed by 2 bases and V by 6 bases; bases with no gene match: 7. The CDR3 is 15 amino acids. The CDR3 sequence: CASRSAGTGAYEQYF. The CDR3 DNA follows: TGTGCCAGCAGATCCGCCGGGACAGGGGCCTACGAGCAGTACTTC.

V gene TRBV6-1 combines with J gene TRBJ1-1; no firm D call. Trimming removed 1 base from V and 2 bases from J, with 8 bases in between. The CDR3 is made up of 14 amino acids. Germline CDR1 and CDR2: MNHNS and SASEGT. The CDR3 reads CASSEGGRNTEAFF. The CDR3, as DNA: TGTGCCAGCAGTGAAGGAGGGAGAAACACTGAAGCTTTCTTT.

The J gene is TRBJ2-2, the V gene TRBV15; no reliable D call. This CDR3 spans 13 amino acids. V was pared by 1 base and J by 7 bases, with 7 bases between. Looked up from germline, CDR1 is LNHNV and CDR2 is YYDKDF (reference sequence). The CDR3 region has the DNA TGTGCCACCAGCAGAGGTGCTATCGGGGAGCTGTTTTTT. Encoded protein: CATSRGAIGELFF. The whole variable domain, remainder taken from reference TRBV15 and TRBJ2-2, is DAMVIQNPRYQVTQFGKPVTLSCSQTLNHNVMYWYQQKSSQAPKLLFHYYDKDFNNEADTPDNFQSRRPNTSFCFLDIRSPGLGDTAMYLCATSRGAIGELFFGEGSRLTVL.

This chain connects TRBV6-1 to TRBJ2-3; 10 bases align to TRBD2. The junction had 1 base not matched to a gene; V was cut back by 3 bases and J by 4 bases. The CDR3 has 14 amino acids. CDR1 is MNHNS and CDR2 is SASEGT in the germline V gene. The CDR3 loop is CASSDTSGADTQYF. CDR3 in DNA: TGTGCCAGCAGTGATACTAGCGGGGCAGATACGCAGTATTTT.